The 10 T cell receptor beta chains listed next were all sequenced from one sample in a study of cytomegalovirus exposure and HLA in healthy donors. Use of 60 Vbeta and 13 Jbeta primers characterized the PCR. Libraries were prepared by immunoSEQ multiplex PCR; TCRdb keeps only in-frame clonotypes and omits some of them. The profile shows 95,000 to 150,000 clones, around 86% of them singletons. Sequencing was carried out using PBMCs. The receptors were gathered from a woman between 35 and 50 years old in good health and CMV-seronegative.

The gene calls are TRBV5-4 and TRBJ1-2, with TRBD1 as a possible D gene (5 bases). Germline CDR1 SGHNT, CDR2 YYREEE (reference sequence). Trimming left V 1 base short and J 4 bases short, with 5 bases between. CDR3 length equals 12 residues. The CDR3 sequence is CASSLQGYGYTF. The CDR3 DNA is TGTGCCAGCAGCTTGCAGGGCTATGGCTACACCTTC.

The V and J genes are TRBV25-1 and TRBJ1-6; 7 bases agree with TRBD1. CDR1 is MGHDK, CDR2 SYGVNS, per germline. With 8 bases clipped from V and 8 bases from J, the junction kept 9 bases outside the gene matches. The CDR3 runs 14 residues. The CDR3 sequence: CASWRGTDYSPLHF. The CDR3, as DNA: TGTGCCAGCTGGAGGGGGACAGATTATTCACCCCTCCACTTT.

The chain links TRBV4-1 to TRBJ2-3; TRBD2 matches 10 bases. CDR1 is MGHRA, CDR2 YSYEKL, per germline. The CDR3 totals 17 residues. Unmatched junction bases numbered 9, after V lost 1 base and J lost 5 bases. CDR3 region: CASSQGGTSGDQDTQYF. The CDR3 region has the DNA TGCGCCAGCAGCCAAGGTGGCACTAGCGGGGACCAAGATACGCAGTATTTT.

V and J are TRBV2 and TRBJ2-7, with TRBD2 matching 12 bases. The germline CDR1 and CDR2 sequences are SNHLY and FYNNEI. The CDR3 is made up of 15 amino acids. V was pared by 8 bases and J by 0 bases, with 5 bases of the junction left unmatched. In nucleotides, the CDR3 is TGTGCCAGCGCTGGACTAGCGGGGTCCTCCTACGAGCAGTACTTC. This sequence encodes CASAGLAGSSYEQYF. Full variable domain (outside the CDR3, taken from reference TRBV2 and TRBJ2-7): EPEVTQTPSHQVTQMGQEVILRCVPISNHLYFYWYRQILGQKVEFLVSFYNNEISEKSEIFDDQFSVERPDGSNFTLKIRSTKLEDSAMYFCASAGLAGSSYEQYFGPGTRLTVT.

The V call is TRBV5-8, the J call TRBJ2-3; a possible D gene is TRBD2 (5 bases). V lost 0 bases, J lost 1 base, and 12 bases lay in between. The CDR3 runs to 16 residues. Germline CDR1 is SGHTS and CDR2 is YDEGEE. The CDR3 nucleotides are TGTGCCAGCAGCTTGGCGGGTAGCGTCGGCACAGATACGCAGTATTTT. The encoded protein is CASSLAGSVGTDTQYF. The variable domain in full, with the rest retrieved from reference TRBV5-8 and TRBJ2-3, is EAGVTQSPTHLIKTRGQQATLRCSPISGHTSVYWYQQALGLGLQFLLWYDEGEERNRGNFPPRFSGRQFPNYSSELNVNALELEDSALYLCASSLAGSVGTDTQYFGPGTRLTVL.

The CDR3 sequence: CASSLVSSAGEQYF. DNA for the CDR3: TGTGCCAGCAGCTTAGTTAGCTCTGCGGGCGAGCAGTACTTC. The V and J genes are TRBV7-2 and TRBJ2-7; D possibly corresponds to TRBD2 (5 bases). V lost 1 base, J lost 6 bases, and 13 bases lay in between. Germline CDR1 SGHTA, CDR2 FQGNSA. There are 14 residues in the CDR3.

CDR3 protein: CASSAGNRIDTQYF. CDR3 coding DNA: TGTGCCAGCTCAGCCGGGAACCGTATAGATACGCAGTATTTT. This rearrangement joins TRBV18 to TRBJ2-3; weak D call: TRBD2 (5 bases). Trimming took 5 bases from V and 5 from J, leaving 14 bases between them. CDR3 length equals 14 residues. The germline V gene has CDR1 KGHSH and CDR2 LQKENI.

The J gene is TRBJ2-3, the V gene TRBV6-5; no definite D call. The germline V gene encodes CDR1 MNHEY and CDR2 SVGAGI. The CDR3 runs to 15 residues. V dropped 0 bases and J dropped 3 bases, with 10 bases sitting between them. The CDR3 DNA sequence: TGTGCCAGCAGTTACTCGTTGTACAGAACAGATACGCAGTATTTT. Residues: CASSYSLYRTDTQYF.

This clone has more than one count but fewer than ten. The CDR3 sequence is CASSYPGRPGSPLHF. DNA of the CDR3: TGTGCCAGCAGCTACCCGGGGAGGCCTGGTTCACCCCTCCACTTT. This chain links TRBV5-6 with TRBJ1-6; D gene unclear. The CDR3 loop spans 15 amino acids. V lost 3 bases, J lost 9 bases, and 16 bases lay in between. Germline loops: CDR1 SGHDT, CDR2 YYEEEE. The whole variable domain, filled in from reference TRBV5-6 and TRBJ1-6, reads DAGVTQSPTHLIKTRGQQVTLRCSPKSGHDTVSWYQQALGQGPQFIFQYYEEEERQRGNFPDRFSGHQFPNYSSELNVNALLLGDSALYLCASSYPGRPGSPLHFGNGTRLTVT.

CDR3 bases: TGCGCCAGCAGCCCCCGAACAGGGGACTATGGCTACACCTTC. The encoded protein is CASSPRTGDYGYTF. This chain links TRBV5-1 with TRBJ1-2; the match to TRBD1 covers 7 bases. This CDR3 is 14 amino acids long. The trim removed 4 bases at V and 3 bases at J, leaving 6 bases unmatched. Germline V CDR1 and CDR2: SGHRS, YFSETQ.